This TCR beta chain was found in a study of blood T cell repertoires in COVID-19. Assay: immunoSEQ multiplex PCR; the TCRdb copy retains only in-frame clones and omits some. The data contain hundreds of thousands of clones, approximately 85% of them singletons. Trimming cost V 2 bases and J 5 bases; bases outside gene matches: 9. The CDR3 length is 16 residues. Germline lookup yields CDR1 SGDLS and CDR2 YYNGEE. Input material: PBMCs or T cells enriched from blood (not recorded which). J is TRBJ2-5 and V is TRBV9; TRBD1 matches 10 bases. The receptor was isolated from a man aged 25-40 years who had recovered from COVID-19. The CDR3 spells CASSVRPDRGLETQYF. CDR3 bases: TGTGCCAGCAGCGTGAGACCCGACAGGGGGCTTGAGACCCAGTACTTC.